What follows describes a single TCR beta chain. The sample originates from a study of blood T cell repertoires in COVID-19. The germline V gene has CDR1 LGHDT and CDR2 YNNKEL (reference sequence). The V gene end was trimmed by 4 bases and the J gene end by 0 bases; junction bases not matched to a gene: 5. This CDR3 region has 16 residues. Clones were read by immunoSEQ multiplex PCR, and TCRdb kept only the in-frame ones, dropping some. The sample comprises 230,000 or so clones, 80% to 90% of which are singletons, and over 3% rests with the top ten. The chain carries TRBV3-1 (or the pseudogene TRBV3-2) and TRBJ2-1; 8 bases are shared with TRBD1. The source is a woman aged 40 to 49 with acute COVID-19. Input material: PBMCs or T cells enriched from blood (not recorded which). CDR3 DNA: TGTGCCAGCAGCCCGGGACAGGCGAGCTCCTACAATGAGCAGTTCTTC. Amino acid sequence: CASSPGQASSYNEQFF.